The clone carrying this T cell receptor (beta chain) was counted once. This record comes from a study of T-cell reconstitution after alpha-beta-depleted transplantation in children. Unique molecular identifiers were used to barcode this TCRbeta library. Using its own MiXCR run on the PCR reads, TCRdb lists one record per CDR3 protein. The table includes roughly 500,000 distinct CDR3 sequences, roughly 18% detected once. Germline CDR1 KGHDR, CDR2 SFDVKD. The CDR3 contains 14 residues. Trimming pared 4 bases from V and 1 base from J, leaving 6 bases between. The chain carries TRBV24-1 and TRBJ2-2; D not certain. Specimen: PBMCs from the stem cell graft donor, collected from the stem cell graft. The source is a human donor who donated a stem cell graft to a child with acute lymphoblastic leukemia. CDR3 in amino acids: CATSESGNTGELFF. CDR3 bases: TGTGCCACCAGTGAGTCAGGGAACACCGGGGAGCTGTTTTTT.